This TCR beta chain was sequenced for a study of human T cells and chemical hapten exposure. The CDR3 consists of 14 residues. From germline, CDR1 is SEHNR and CDR2 FQNEAQ (reference sequence). V was pared by 5 bases and J by 6 bases, with 14 bases between. Regarding time point: pre-sensitization, week 0. Regarding treatment: therapeutic diphenylcyclopropenone sensitization with weekly scalp DPC. Patches went on only after blood had been drawn each time. Non-pregnant alopecia patients aged 18 to 70, suitable for DPC therapy. Unfractionated whole blood was the source of the extracted total RNA. Within the library, unique molecular identifiers were attached to each individual cDNA molecule. Each CDR3 protein gets one entry after TCRdb re-called the RACE reads with MiXCR. The sample records about 260,000 distinct CDR3 sequences, approximately 8.6% being singletons. This clonotype showed up just a few times.

Sample: whole blood, taken in connection with sensitization to the hapten diphenylcyclopropenone (DPC). The gene calls are TRBV7-9 and TRBJ2-1; D unclear. This sequence was found in a middle-aged woman with alopecia areata. Some clones in this sample may be carry-over from other donors' samples. The CDR3 loop reads CASSTGHYGNEQFF. As DNA, the CDR3 is TGTGCCAGCAGCACCGGTCATTACGGCAATGAGCAGTTCTTC.